These 30 T cell receptor beta chains share one sample of origin, sequenced in a study of patients and donors after allogeneic stem cell transplantation. From the RT-PCR reads, TCRdb called clonotypes with MiXCR, one entry per CDR3 protein. The repertoire includes roughly 200,000 distinct CDR3 sequences, around two fifths of them detected once, and 11% sits in the top ten. Sequenced material: blood, either unsorted or a sorted T cell fraction (not recorded which). These receptors all come from a human donor who was either an allogeneic HSCT recipient or a stem cell or donor lymphocyte infusion donor (not recorded which). It is not recorded whose cells these are; they may come from a transplant donor.

This clonotype was detected a few times. This sequence joins TRBV11-2 and TRBJ2-1; no definite D call. Trimming took 7 bases from V and 1 from J, leaving 11 bases between them. Germline lookup yields CDR1 SGHAT and CDR2 FQNNGV. There are 14 residues in the CDR3. The CDR3 loop reads CASNRSPSYNEQFF. Here the CDR3 DNA reads TGTGCCAGCAATCGGTCTCCATCCTACAATGAGCAGTTCTTC.

The chain uses TRBV18 and TRBJ2-3; D remains unclear. Trimming removed 3 bases from V and 5 bases from J, with 9 bases in between. This CDR3 is 13 amino acids long. Per the germline V gene, CDR1 is KGHSH and CDR2 is LQKENI. CDR3 amino acids: CASSPHDGDTQYF. In DNA form, the CDR3 reads TGTGCCAGCTCACCTCATGATGGAGATACGCAGTATTTT.

V usage is TRBV6-2 or TRBV6-3 and J usage is TRBJ2-7; 7 positions agree with TRBD1. The CDR3 extends over 16 amino acids. V gave up 6 bases and J gave up 1 base; unmatched junction bases: 12. Germline loops: CDR1 MNHEY, CDR2 SVGEGT. In DNA form, the CDR3 reads TGTGCCAGCAGCCTCCCCGGACAGGCTTCATCCTACGAGCAGTACTTC. Its translation: CASSLPGQASSYEQYF.

This chain links TRBV6-6 with TRBJ1-2; possible D gene TRBD1, 5 bases. V lost 7 bases to trimming and J lost 1 base, with 13 bases between them. The CDR3 is made up of 14 amino acids. Germline CDR1 is MNHNY and CDR2 is SVGAGI (reference sequence). CDR3 DNA sequence: TGTGCCAGCACCACTGACAGCAGTAACTATGGCTACACCTTC. Encoded protein: CASTTDSSNYGYTF.

This chain links TRBV10-3 with TRBJ2-1, with a tentative D call TRBD1 (6 bases). Germline-derived CDR1 and CDR2 are ENHRY and SYGVKD. Trimming cost V 2 bases and J 9 bases, with 14 bases left between them. The CDR3 runs 14 residues. CDR3 protein: CAISETGTPGEQFF. The CDR3 bases are TGTGCCATCAGTGAGACCGGGACACCGGGTGAGCAGTTCTTC.

The chain has TRBV28 and TRBJ2-2; tentative D call: TRBD1 (6 bases). CDR3 length equals 16 residues. V was pared by 1 base and J by 1 base, with 10 bases between. The germline V gene encodes CDR1 MDHEN and CDR2 SYDVKM. The DNA for the CDR3 is TGTGCCAGCAGTTTATCTGGGACACAGAACACCGGGGAGCTGTTTTTT. Translating gives CASSLSGTQNTGELFF.

This clonotype has more than one count but fewer than ten. The chain combines TRBV6-6 with TRBJ2-7, with 7 bases that match TRBD1. Looked up from germline, CDR1 is MNHNY and CDR2 is SVGAGI (reference sequence). The CDR3 is made up of 15 amino acids. V gave up 6 bases and J gave up 5 bases; unmatched junction bases: 13. The CDR3 region has the DNA TGTGCCAGCAGACACAACCCAGGACAGGCCCACGAGCAGTACTTC. Protein sequence: CASRHNPGQAHEQYF.

This clonotype was picked up many times. V usage is TRBV28 and J usage is TRBJ2-7; D possibly corresponds to TRBD1 (5 bases). The CDR3 has 14 residues. V lost 1 base and J 2 bases, leaving 9 bases between the germline ends. CDR1 is MDHEN and CDR2 is SYDVKM in the germline V gene. The chain's CDR3 is CASSLSARAYEQYF. The CDR3 DNA reads as TGTGCCAGCAGTTTATCGGCCAGGGCCTACGAGCAGTACTTC. Supplemented by reference TRBV28 and TRBJ2-7, the full variable domain reads DVKVTQSSRYLVKRTGEKVFLECVQDMDHENMFWYRQDPGLGLRLIYFSYDVKMKEKGDIPEGYSVSREKKERFSLILESASTNQTSMYLCASSLSARAYEQYFGPGTRLTVT.

The V call is TRBV4-2, the J call TRBJ1-5; possible D gene TRBD1, 5 bases. The CDR3 is 13 amino acids. Trimming pared 4 bases from V and 5 bases from J, leaving 9 bases between. Germline CDR1 LGHNA, CDR2 YNFKEQ. The CDR3 region is CASSLMGDQPQHF. Written as DNA, the CDR3 is TGTGCCAGCAGCCTAATGGGGGATCAGCCCCAGCATTTT.

The chain combines TRBV12-3 or TRBV12-4 with TRBJ2-3, with a tentative D call TRBD1 (5 bases). V gave up 3 bases and J gave up 0 bases, with 13 bases separating them. The CDR3 has 16 residues. The CDR3 spells CASSFWGNPSTDTQYF. CDR3 coding DNA: TGTGCCAGCAGTTTTTGGGGCAACCCTAGCACAGATACGCAGTATTTT.

This clonotype has only a few counts. The chain links TRBV12-5 to TRBJ1-1, with D hard to call. The V gene's germline CDR1 is LGHNT and CDR2 FRNRAP. The CDR3 is 13 residues long. V lost 1 base, J lost 0 bases, and 3 bases lay in between. The CDR3 DNA is TGTGCTAGTGGTTTGGGGGTGAACACTGAAGCTTTCTTT. Translated, it gives CASGLGVNTEAFF.

This clonotype was seen only a few times. This chain connects TRBV4-3 to TRBJ2-3; possible D gene TRBD2, 5 bases. The CDR3 is 14 residues long. Germline lookup yields CDR1 LGHNA and CDR2 YSLEER. Trimming cost V 1 base and J 2 bases, with 7 bases left between them. CDR3 region: CASSQAGFTDTQYF. The CDR3 DNA is TGCGCCAGCAGCCAAGCGGGGTTCACAGATACGCAGTATTTT.

This chain joins TRBV10-3 and TRBJ2-7; no firm D call. V dropped 2 bases and J dropped 0 bases, with 11 bases sitting between them. Germline V CDR1 and CDR2: ENHRY, SYGVKD. The CDR3 sequence is 15 residues long. The CDR3 loop reads CAISEVDRSSYEQYF. CDR3 nucleotides: TGTGCCATCAGTGAGGTGGACCGAAGCTCCTACGAGCAGTACTTC.

V gene TRBV5-1 combines with J gene TRBJ1-2, with 9 bases aligning to TRBD1. Germline V gene data show CDR1 as SGHRS and CDR2 as YFSETQ. The J segment lost 4 bases and the V segment lost 4 bases, leaving 8 bases of the junction unmatched. The CDR3 is 15 amino acids. CDR3 sequence reads: CASSDTGGAGYGYTF. The CDR3 DNA is TGCGCCAGCAGCGATACAGGGGGCGCAGGCTATGGCTACACCTTC.

The chain recombines TRBV9 with TRBJ1-5; unclear D gene. CDR1 is SGDLS, CDR2 YYNGEE, per germline. CDR3 length: 14 amino acids. V lost 0 bases to trimming and J lost 5 bases, with 9 bases between them. The CDR3 DNA reads as TGTGCCAGCAGCGTAGGGAGTGGATATCAGCCCCAGCATTTT. Residues: CASSVGSGYQPQHF.

V usage is TRBV5-1 and J usage is TRBJ2-1; D gene unclear. Germline V gives CDR1 SGHRS, CDR2 YFSETQ. The CDR3 runs to 16 residues. Trimming removed 0 bases at V and 6 bases at J, with 16 bases between. The CDR3, as DNA: TGCGCCAGCAGCTTGGCCTCCCGGCGGCTGACCAATGAGCAGTTCTTC. It yields the protein CASSLASRRLTNEQFF. Full variable domain (remainder filled in from reference TRBV5-1 and TRBJ2-1): KAGVTQTPRYLIKTRGQQVTLSCSPISGHRSVSWYQQTPGQGLQFLFEYFSETQRNKGNFPGRFSGRQFSNSRSEMNVSTLELGDSALYLCASSLASRRLTNEQFFGPGTRLTVL.

The chain carries TRBV9 and TRBJ2-1; D possibly corresponds to TRBD1 (6 bases). V was pared by 2 bases and J by 10 bases, with 10 bases between. Germline V CDR1 and CDR2: SGDLS, YYNGEE. CDR3 length: 12 residues. The CDR3 loop is CASSVRDREQFF. Here the CDR3 DNA reads TGTGCCAGCAGCGTCCGCGACAGGGAGCAGTTCTTC. The full variable domain, its missing parts supplied by reference TRBV9 and TRBJ2-1, is DSGVTQTPKHLITATGQRVTLRCSPRSGDLSVYWYQQSLDQGLQFLIQYYNGEERAKGNILERFSAQQFPDLHSELNLSSLELGDSALYFCASSVRDREQFFGPGTRLTVL.

V is TRBV28 and J is TRBJ1-6, with a weak D call TRBD1 (5 bases). The V and J ends lost 6 bases and 7 bases respectively, with 19 bases between them. There are 16 residues in the CDR3. The germline CDR1 and CDR2 sequences are MDHEN and SYDVKM. The CDR3 bases are TGTGCCAGCAGGTACCGAGGGGACGGAAAAAATTCACCCCTCCACTTT. This translates into CASRYRGDGKNSPLHF.

V gene TRBV5-1 combines with J gene TRBJ1-1, with TRBD1 matching over 7 bases. The germline gives CDR1 SGHRS, CDR2 YFSETQ. CDR3 length: 18 residues. Unmatched junction bases numbered 16, after V lost 2 bases and J lost 3 bases. The CDR3 sequence: CASSFHRGKVSQYTEAFF. CDR3 DNA: TGCGCCAGCAGCTTCCACAGGGGTAAAGTGTCGCAGTACACTGAAGCTTTCTTT.

This clonotype was counted at least ten times. The rearrangement uses TRBV7-2 and TRBJ1-2, with D uncertain. The ends were cut back, 3 bases at V and 8 bases at J, with 10 bases in the middle. The CDR3 loop spans 12 amino acids. Per the germline V gene, CDR1 is SGHTA and CDR2 is FQGNSA. The CDR3 loop reads CASSLGEGGYTF. CDR3 bases: TGTGCCAGCAGCTTGGGAGAAGGGGGCTACACCTTC.

V usage is TRBV12-3 or TRBV12-4 and J usage is TRBJ2-2; D call uncertain. The CDR3 has 16 residues. The V end was cut by 3 bases, the J end by 0 bases, with 11 bases between. The CDR3 sequence is CASSLVQNPNTGELFF. The CDR3 DNA reads as TGTGCCAGCAGTTTGGTGCAGAACCCGAACACCGGGGAGCTGTTTTTT.

V is TRBV28 and J is TRBJ2-1; the match to TRBD2 covers 8 bases. Germline V gene lookup returns CDR1 MDHEN and CDR2 SYDVKM. The CDR3 sequence is 14 residues long. The V gene end was trimmed by 6 bases and the J gene end by 7 bases; junction bases not matched to a gene: 8. CDR3 DNA sequence: TGTGCCAGCAGCCCTAGACTAGCGCCTAATGAGCAGTTCTTC. Protein: CASSPRLAPNEQFF.

The chain is built from TRBV5-1 and TRBJ2-5; perhaps TRBD2 as D (6 bases). Trimming took off 4 bases at V and 2 bases at J, with 15 bases between the two ends. Germline V gene sequence: CDR1 SGHRS, CDR2 YFSETQ. The CDR3 contains 15 residues. In nucleotides, the CDR3 is TGCGCCAGCAGCCCGGGGAGGCAGGATCAAGAGACCCAGTACTTC. Translating it yields CASSPGRQDQETQYF.

This clonotype has just a few counts. This chain connects TRBV7-9 to TRBJ1-3; maybe TRBD1 (5 bases). V dropped 4 bases and J dropped 0 bases, with 16 bases sitting between them. This CDR3 is built from 17 residues. Germline V gives CDR1 SEHNR, CDR2 FQNEAQ (reference sequence). The CDR3 DNA reads TGTGCCAGCAGCTCCCCGGCGGACAAGATCTCTGGAAACACCATATATTTT. Its protein product is CASSSPADKISGNTIYF.

The chain combines TRBV5-5 with TRBJ1-3, with D unclear. With 2 bases removed from V and 0 bases from J, the gap between germline ends came to 9 bases. The CDR3 is 15 residues long. Germline V lookup: CDR1 SGHKS, CDR2 YYEKEE (reference sequence). The CDR3 reads CASSFTVRSGNTIYF. As DNA, the CDR3 is TGTGCCAGCAGCTTTACCGTACGCTCTGGAAACACCATATATTTT.

The chain carries TRBV6-5 and TRBJ1-3; D perhaps matches TRBD1 (6 bases). Per germline, CDR1 MNHEY and CDR2 SVGAGI. This CDR3 has 19 amino acids. Trimming took 4 bases from V and 0 from J, leaving 22 bases between them. The CDR3 nucleotides read TGTGCCAGCAGTTGGCAGTCGACCCACAGGGCCCTCTCTGGAAACACCATATATTTT. Amino acid sequence: CASSWQSTHRALSGNTIYF.

This clonotype has more than one count but fewer than ten. The rearrangement uses TRBV4-1 and TRBJ1-6; 11 bases are shared with TRBD1. CDR1 and CDR2 from the germline V gene are MGHRA and YSYEKL. Trimming took 0 bases from V and 9 from J; bases not matched to a gene: 1. CDR3 length: 15 residues. The CDR3: CASSQEGQGGSPLHF. CDR3 sequence (DNA): TGCGCCAGCAGCCAAGAGGGACAGGGGGGTTCACCCCTCCACTTT.

There are a few counts of this clonotype. V gene TRBV29-1 combines with J gene TRBJ1-1; possible D gene TRBD1, 5 bases. The V gene lost 7 bases and the J gene lost 0 bases, with 12 bases spanning the gap. Looked up from germline, CDR1 is SQVTM and CDR2 is ANQGSEA. This CDR3 has 13 amino acids. DNA of the CDR3: TGCAGCGCCCGACAGCTTTTGAACACTGAAGCTTTCTTT. Translating gives CSARQLLNTEAFF.

The chain recombines TRBV7-6 with TRBJ1-2; D uncertain. The V gene lost 1 base and the J gene lost 4 bases, with 7 bases spanning the gap. The germline CDR1 and CDR2 sequences are SGHVS and FNYEAQ. The length of the CDR3 is 13 residues. The DNA for the CDR3 is TGTGCCAGCAGCTTAGGTGGTGTCTATGGCTACACCTTC. Translation gives CASSLGGVYGYTF. The complete variable domain, with remaining parts taken from reference TRBV7-6 and TRBJ1-2, reads GAGVSQSPRYKVTKRGQDVALRCDPISGHVSLYWYRQALGQGPEFLTYFNYEAQQDKSGLPNDRFSAERPEGSISTLTIQRTEQRDSAMYRCASSLGGVYGYTFGSGTRLTVV.

This clonotype was seen a handful of times. The chain has TRBV12-3 or TRBV12-4 and TRBJ1-5; D is uncertain. CDR3 length: 16 amino acids. V lost 1 base to trimming and J lost 4 bases, with 14 bases between them. CDR3 bases: TGTGCCAGCAGTTTAGACCTGGGATCGGGGAATCAGCCCCAGCATTTT. It translates to CASSLDLGSGNQPQHF.